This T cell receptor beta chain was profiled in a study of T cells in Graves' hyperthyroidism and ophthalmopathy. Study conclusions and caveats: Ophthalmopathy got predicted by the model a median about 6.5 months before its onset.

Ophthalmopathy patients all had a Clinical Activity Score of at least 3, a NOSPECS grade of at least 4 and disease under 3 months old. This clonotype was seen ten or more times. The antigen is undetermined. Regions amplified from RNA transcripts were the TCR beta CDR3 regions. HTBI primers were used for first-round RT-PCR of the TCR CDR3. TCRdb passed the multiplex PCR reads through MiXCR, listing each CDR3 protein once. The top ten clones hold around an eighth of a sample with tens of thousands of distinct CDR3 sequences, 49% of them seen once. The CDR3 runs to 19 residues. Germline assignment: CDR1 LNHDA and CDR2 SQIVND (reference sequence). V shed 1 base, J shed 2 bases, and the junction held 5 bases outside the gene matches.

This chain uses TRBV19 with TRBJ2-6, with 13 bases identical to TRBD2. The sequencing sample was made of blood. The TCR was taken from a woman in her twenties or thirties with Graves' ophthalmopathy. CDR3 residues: CASSIALAGGSPGANVLTF. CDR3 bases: TGTGCCAGTAGTATAGCACTAGCGGGAGGGTCCCCTGGGGCCAACGTCCTGACTTTC. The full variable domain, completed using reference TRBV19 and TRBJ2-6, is DGGITQSPKYLFRKEGQNVTLSCEQNLNHDAMYWYRQDPGQGLRLIYYSQIVNDFQKGDIAEGYSVSREKKESFPLTVTSAQKNPTAFYLCASSIALAGGSPGANVLTFGAGSRLTVL.